This TCR beta chain derives from a study of OX40 agonist ivuxolimab in advanced cancers. Across the whole study: Patients were dosed intravenously with ivuxolimab at 0.01 to 10 mg/kg every 2 weeks. Points from the study as a whole: Doses of 0.1 to 3.0 mg/kg were accompanied by clonal expansion of CD4+ and CD8+ blood T cells by week 6.

The assay was immunoSEQ multiplex PCR, and TCRdb's table has in-frame clones only and misses some. The sample holds tens of thousands of clones, around 94% seen once. CDR3 length: 16 amino acids. Trimming took 3 bases from V and 5 from J; bases not matched to a gene: 12. CDR1 MNHEY and CDR2 SMNVEV come from the germline V gene (reference sequence). In regard to this clone: Its antigen is still unknown.

Any history of autoimmune disease or systemic immunosuppression disqualified patients. The chain carries TRBV27 and TRBJ2-7; 8 bases match TRBD2. This receptor was taken from an adult with an advanced solid tumor such as melanoma, head and neck, liver or kidney cancer. Sequenced material: CD4+ or CD8+ T cells sorted from blood, taken in a trial of the OX40 agonist ivuxolimab. The CDR3 region is CASSFGPERELHEQYF. The DNA of the CDR3 is TGTGCCAGCAGTTTCGGCCCTGAGCGGGAGCTCCACGAGCAGTACTTC.